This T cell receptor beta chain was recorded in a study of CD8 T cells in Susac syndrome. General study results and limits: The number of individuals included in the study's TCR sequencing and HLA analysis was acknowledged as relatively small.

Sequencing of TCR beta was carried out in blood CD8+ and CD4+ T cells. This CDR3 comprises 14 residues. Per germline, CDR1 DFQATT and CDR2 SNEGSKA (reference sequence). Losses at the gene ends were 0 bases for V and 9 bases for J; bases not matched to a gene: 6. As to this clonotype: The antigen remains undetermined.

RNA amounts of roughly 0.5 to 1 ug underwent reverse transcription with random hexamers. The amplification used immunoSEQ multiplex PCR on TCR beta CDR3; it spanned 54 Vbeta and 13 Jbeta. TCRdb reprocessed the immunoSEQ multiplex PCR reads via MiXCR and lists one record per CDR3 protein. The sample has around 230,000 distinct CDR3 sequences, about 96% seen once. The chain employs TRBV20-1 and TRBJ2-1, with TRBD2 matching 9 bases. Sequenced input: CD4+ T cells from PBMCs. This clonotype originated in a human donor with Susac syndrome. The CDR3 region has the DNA TGCAGTGCTAGAGATCAGAGCGGGAGGAGTGAGCAGTTCTTC. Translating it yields CSARDQSGRSEQFF.